The T cell receptor beta chain under discussion was sequenced for a study of T cell changes during pregnancy in multiple sclerosis. Germline CDR1 SGDLS, CDR2 YYNGEE. The CDR3 covers 12 residues. The ends were cut back, 0 bases at V and 7 bases at J, with 7 bases in the middle. This clone appeared a few times. Generated by immunoSEQ multiplex PCR, the TCRdb table keeps only in-frame clones and is missing some. The table has approximately 53,000 clones, 85% to 95% seen once. Sequenced material: CD4+ T cells from peripheral blood mononuclear cells, taken in the third trimester of pregnancy. The receptor's source is a female donor with multiple sclerosis, enrolled in a pregnancy study. The V gene is TRBV9, the J gene TRBJ1-1; D not resolved. The CDR3 DNA is TGTGCCAGCAGCGTAGTCCCCTATGAAGCTTTCTTT. This codes for CASSVVPYEAFF.